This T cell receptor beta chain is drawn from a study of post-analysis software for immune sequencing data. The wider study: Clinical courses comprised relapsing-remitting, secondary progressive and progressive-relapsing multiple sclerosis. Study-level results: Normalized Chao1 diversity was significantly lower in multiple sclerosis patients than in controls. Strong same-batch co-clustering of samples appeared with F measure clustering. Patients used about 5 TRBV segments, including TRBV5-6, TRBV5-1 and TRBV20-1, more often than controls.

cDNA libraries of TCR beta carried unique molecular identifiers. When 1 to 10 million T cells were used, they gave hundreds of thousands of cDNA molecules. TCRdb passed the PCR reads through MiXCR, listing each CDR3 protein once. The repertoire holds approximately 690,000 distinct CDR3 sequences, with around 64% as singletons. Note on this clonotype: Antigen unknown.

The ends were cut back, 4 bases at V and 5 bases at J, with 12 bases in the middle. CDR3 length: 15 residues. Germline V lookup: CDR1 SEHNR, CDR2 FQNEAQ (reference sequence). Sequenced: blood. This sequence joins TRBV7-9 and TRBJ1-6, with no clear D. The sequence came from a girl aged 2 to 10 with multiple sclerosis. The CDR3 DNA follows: TGTGCCAGCAGCTCTAGCTTGGCGGATAATTCACCCCTCCACTTT. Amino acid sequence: CASSSSLADNSPLHF.